These T cell receptor beta chains were read from a single sample in a study of T cells in Graves' hyperthyroidism and ophthalmopathy. MiXCR, run by TCRdb on the multiplex PCR reads, gives a single entry per CDR3 protein. The profile covers about 290,000 distinct CDR3 sequences, with about 19% appearing a single time and 35% to 40% taken by the ten largest. Sequencing was done on a sample of blood. The receptors stem from a man aged 45-60 years with Graves' ophthalmopathy. Each CDR3 is given with its conserved first and last residue. Each record gives: V gene, J gene, clone size, D gene, CDR3 protein, CDR3 DNA. A D gene is named only where the DNA matches it firmly. Clone size is stated in some rows and not others, as once, few, many or a class when expanded.

TRBV29-1	TRBJ2-3	.	TRBD2	CSVVPVLAEVSTDTQYF	TGCAGCGTCGTCCCAGTACTAGCGGAGGTTAGCACAGATACGCAGTATTTT
TRBV10-3	TRBJ1-5	.	.	CAISDQSRGGNQPQHF	TGTGCCATCAGTGACCAGAGTCGCGGTGGCAATCAGCCCCAGCATTTT
TRBV2	TRBJ2-1	many	TRBD2	CASSEQGGRAYYNEQFF	TGTGCCAGCAGTGAACAGGGCGGGAGGGCCTATTACAATGAGCAGTTCTTC
TRBV7-3	TRBJ2-2	.	.	CASSPHVGTGELFF	TGTGCCAGCAGCCCGCATGTCGGGACCGGGGAGCTGTTTTTT
TRBV6-2/TRBV6-3	TRBJ2-7	.	TRBD1	CASSYSRQGAYEQYF	TGTGCCAGCAGTTACTCGAGACAGGGGGCCTACGAGCAGTACTTC
TRBV12-3/TRBV12-4	TRBJ1-2	many	.	CASSLAENYGYTF	TGTGCCAGCAGTTTGGCAGAAAACTATGGCTACACCTTC
TRBV6-1	TRBJ1-3	.	.	CASSEGQFSGNTIYF	TGTGCCAGCAGTGAAGGACAGTTCTCTGGAAACACCATATATTTT
TRBV18	TRBJ2-7	few	.	CASSPERREQYF	TGTGCCAGCTCACCAGAAAGACGGGAGCAGTACTTC
TRBV20-1	TRBJ1-1	.	TRBD1	CSARDLLTGDTEAFF	TGCAGTGCTAGAGACCTACTGACAGGGGACACTGAAGCTTTCTTT
TRBV14	TRBJ2-1	few	.	CASSLQGPRTGRLQFF	TGTGCCAGCAGCCTACAGGGTCCCCGGACGGGAAGATTGCAGTTCTTC
TRBV5-1	TRBJ2-1	many	TRBD2	CASSSSGREHNEQFF	TGCGCCAGCAGCTCCAGCGGGAGGGAACACAATGAGCAGTTCTTC
TRBV24-1	TRBJ2-7	many	TRBD1	CATSEPGGSYEQYF	TGTGCCACCAGTGAGCCAGGGGGCTCCTACGAGCAGTACTTC
TRBV19	TRBJ1-1	few	TRBD1	CASTVGDRDGTEAFF	TGTGCCAGTACGGTTGGGGACAGGGATGGGACTGAAGCTTTCTTT
TRBV15	TRBJ1-4	.	.	CATSSGQINEKLFF	TGTGCCACCAGCTCGGGGCAGATTAATGAAAAACTGTTTTTT
TRBV20-1	TRBJ1-5	few	.	CSARDLAGVDQPQHF	TGCAGTGCTAGAGATCTGGCCGGGGTGGATCAGCCCCAGCATTTT
TRBV6-1	TRBJ2-3	many	.	CASSSRGGNTDTQYF	TGTGCCAGCAGTTCACGCGGCGGGAACACAGATACGCAGTATTTT
TRBV27	TRBJ1-5	.	TRBD1	CASSLNAGTGPQPQHF	TGTGCCAGCAGTTTGAATGCCGGGACAGGGCCTCAGCCCCAGCATTTT
TRBV2	TRBJ1-6	few	.	CASSGEYNSPLHF	TGTGCCAGCAGTGGGGAGTATAATTCACCCCTCCACTTT
TRBV18	TRBJ2-5	.	.	CASTPPAGETQYF	TGTGCCAGCACACCACCGGCCGGAGAGACCCAGTACTTC
TRBV30	TRBJ1-1	many	TRBD1	CAWSSKGARNTEAFF	TGTGCCTGGAGTAGTAAGGGGGCAAGGAACACTGAAGCTTTCTTT
TRBV19	TRBJ2-3	.	TRBD2	CASTTGLAGPDTQYF	TGTGCCAGTACCACGGGACTAGCGGGACCAGATACGCAGTATTTT
TRBV7-9	TRBJ2-7	.	TRBD1	CASSSRTGLSYEQYF	TGTGCCAGCAGCTCCAGGACAGGGTTATCTTACGAGCAGTACTTC
TRBV20-1	TRBJ2-1	many	TRBD2	CSARDPGGQGEQFF	TGCAGTGCTCGTGACCCGGGAGGGCAGGGCGAGCAGTTCTTC
TRBV7-2	TRBJ1-1	few	TRBD1	CASSETGGTEAFF	TGTGCCAGCAGCGAGACAGGGGGCACTGAAGCTTTCTTT
TRBV6-1	TRBJ1-1	.	.	CASSEYVEAFF	TGTGCCAGCAGTGAATACGTCGAAGCTTTCTTT
TRBV29-1	TRBJ1-4	.	.	CSATDGGLKEKLFF	TGCAGCGCCACAGACGGGGGGCTGAAGGAAAAACTGTTTTTT
TRBV30	TRBJ2-5	many	TRBD1	CAWRGQGVETQYF	TGTGCCTGGAGAGGACAGGGGGTAGAGACCCAGTACTTC
TRBV3-1	TRBJ2-7	few	.	CASSQGSGSNEQYF	TGTGCCAGCAGCCAAGGCTCAGGTAGTAACGAGCAGTACTTC
TRBV5-5	TRBJ2-1	many	.	CASSPRLGNEQFF	TGTGCCAGCAGCCCCCGGCTTGGCAATGAGCAGTTCTTC
TRBV14	TRBJ1-3	few	.	CASSQEISSGPIYF	TGTGCCAGCAGCCAAGAGATCTCCTCAGGGCCCATATATTTT